Below, 20 T cell receptor beta chains from the same sample are listed, as sequenced in a study of shared clonotypes between healthy human individuals. Clones were read by immunoSEQ multiplex PCR, and TCRdb kept only the in-frame ones, dropping some. Of some 2.3 million clones in the sample, over 85% were seen once. Sequences were obtained from naive CD4+ T cells from PBMCs. Subset meaning: CD45RA+ positively selected. The origin of the receptors is a man aged 18-30 years in good health. Some clones in this sample may be carry-over from other donors' samples.

The rearrangement uses TRBV4-1 and TRBJ1-5; possibly TRBD1 for D (5 bases). The CDR3 is made up of 17 amino acids. V was clipped by 1 base and J by 4 bases, with 17 bases between them. Germline CDR1 and CDR2: MGHRA and YSYEKL. CDR3 nucleotides: TGCGCCAGCAGCCAAGGCCTTGTCCGGGGCCCAAATCAGCCCCAGCATTTT. It codes for CASSQGLVRGPNQPQHF.

This sequence joins TRBV14 and TRBJ1-2; D uncertain. Trimming removed 3 bases from V and 0 bases from J, with 14 bases in between. This CDR3 comprises 16 residues. Per the germline V gene, CDR1 is SGHDN and CDR2 is FVKESK. CDR3 loop: CASSHAGLPSNYGYTF. CDR3 DNA sequence: TGTGCCAGCAGCCACGCGGGGTTACCCTCTAACTATGGCTACACCTTC. Combining the CDR3 with reference TRBV14 and TRBJ1-2 gives the whole variable domain EAGVTQFPSHSVIEKGQTVTLRCDPISGHDNLYWYRRVMGKEIKFLLHFVKESKQDESGMPNNRFLAERTGGTYSTLKVQPAELEDSGVYFCASSHAGLPSNYGYTFGSGTRLTVV.

This chain uses TRBV28 with TRBJ1-3, with 8 bases lining up with TRBD1. V was pared by 6 bases and J by 6 bases, with 7 bases of the junction left unmatched. CDR3 length: 14 residues. The germline gives CDR1 MDHEN, CDR2 SYDVKM. CDR3 nucleotide sequence: TGTGCCAGCAGGCCTTGGGACAGGAAAAACACCATATATTTT. Translation gives CASRPWDRKNTIYF.

This rearrangement joins TRBV6-6 to TRBJ2-7; 10 positions agree with TRBD2. Germline loops: CDR1 MNHNY, CDR2 SVGAGI (reference sequence). V was pared by 0 bases and J by 6 bases, with 8 bases of the junction left unmatched. The CDR3 consists of 16 residues. The chain's CDR3 is CASSYSMGLAGVEQYF. In DNA form, the CDR3 reads TGTGCCAGCAGTTACTCGATGGGGCTAGCGGGAGTCGAGCAGTACTTC.

The chain is built from TRBV9 and TRBJ2-7; 9 positions match TRBD2. Germline V gene data show CDR1 as SGDLS and CDR2 as YYNGEE. Unmatched junction bases numbered 12, after V lost 4 bases and J lost 4 bases. The CDR3 has 16 amino acids. In nucleotides, the CDR3 is TGTGCCAGCAGCCTCTCCTCCGGGACTAGCTTATACGAGCAGTACTTC. It encodes CASSLSSGTSLYEQYF.

A remark on this clone: The same CDR3 also results from other DNA sequences found in this sample. The chain uses TRBV29-1 and TRBJ1-3, with D perhaps TRBD1 (5 bases). The CDR3 has 11 residues. Per the germline V gene, CDR1 is SQVTM and CDR2 is ANQGSEA. V shed 3 bases and J shed 7 bases, with 7 bases lying between them. The CDR3 DNA sequence: TGCAGCGTTGACAAGGGGAACACCATATATTTT. It translates to CSVDKGNTIYF.

This clone was detected only once. V gene TRBV7-3 combines with J gene TRBJ2-2; D assignment may be TRBD1 or TRBD2 (5 bases each). CDR1 and CDR2 from the germline V gene are SGHTA and FQGTGA. This CDR3 comprises 14 residues. Trimming cost V 5 bases and J 7 bases, with 14 bases left between them. The CDR3 DNA is TGTGCCAGCAGCCGGGACCTATTCGGCGGGGAGCTGTTTTTT. Translating it yields CASSRDLFGGELFF.

This chain connects TRBV5-4 to TRBJ2-5, with 7 nucleotides matching TRBD1. CDR1 and CDR2 from the germline V gene are SGHNT and YYREEE (reference sequence). There are 15 residues in the CDR3. V shed 4 bases and J 0 bases; nucleotides not matched to a gene: 6. The CDR3 reads CASSTRQGNQETQYF. CDR3 DNA: TGTGCCAGCAGCACCAGACAGGGAAACCAAGAGACCCAGTACTTC.

This chain links TRBV5-6 with TRBJ1-5, with a tentative D call TRBD1 (6 bases). Germline assignment: CDR1 SGHDT and CDR2 YYEEEE. CDR3 length: 14 residues. Trimming shortened V by 1 base and J by 7 bases, and 12 bases separated the two germline ends. CDR3 bases: TGTGCCAGCAGCTTGTCAGGGGTGCTCCAGCCCCAGCATTTT. This translates into CASSLSGVLQPQHF.

The chain joins TRBV11-3 to TRBJ2-1; 7 bases are a match to TRBD2. The CDR3 totals 14 residues. V lost 4 bases, J lost 9 bases, and 9 bases stayed unmatched. Per the germline V gene, CDR1 is SGHNT and CDR2 is YENEEA. The DNA for the CDR3 is TGTGCCAGCAGCTCGAGGGAGGGGTTCGGTGAGCAGTTCTTC. Amino acid sequence: CASSSREGFGEQFF.

The gene calls are TRBV15 and TRBJ2-1, with D tentatively TRBD1 or TRBD2 (5 bases each). The CDR3 sequence is 16 residues long. Germline-derived CDR1 and CDR2 are LNHNV and YYDKDF (reference sequence). V shed 5 bases and J shed 1 base, with 15 bases lying between them. The CDR3: CATSFGTGISYNEQFF. CDR3 nucleotide sequence: TGTGCCACCAGCTTCGGGACGGGGATTTCCTACAATGAGCAGTTCTTC.

V and J are TRBV7-2 and TRBJ2-5, with D unclear. Deletions cut 4 bases from V and 2 bases from J, with 8 bases between. From germline, CDR1 is SGHTA and CDR2 FQGNSA. This CDR3 contains 13 residues. Written as DNA, the CDR3 is TGTGCCAGCAGCTCCAGGTATCAAGAGACCCAGTACTTC. Its protein product is CASSSRYQETQYF. Variable domain in full (rest from reference TRBV7-2 and TRBJ2-5): GAGVSQSPSNKVTEKGKDVELRCDPISGHTALYWYRQSLGQGLEFLIYFQGNSAPDKSGLPSDRFSAERTGGSVSTLTIQRTQQEDSAVYLCASSSRYQETQYFGPGTRLLVL.

This clone has more than one count but fewer than ten. V and J are TRBV30 and TRBJ1-1; D is unclear. CDR3 length equals 14 residues. Looked up from germline, CDR1 is GTSNPN and CDR2 is SVGIG (reference sequence). Between the trimmed V and J ends, which lost 0 bases and 2 bases, there was a span of 10 bases. The CDR3 region has the DNA TGTGCCTGGAGTGTTGGGCCACCTAACACTGAAGCTTTCTTT. It is translated as CAWSVGPPNTEAFF.

The chain is built from TRBV6-1 and TRBJ2-3; TRBD1 is a possible D gene (6 bases). The CDR3 runs 15 residues. Germline V lookup: CDR1 MNHNS, CDR2 SASEGT. Trimming left V 4 bases short and J 2 bases short, with 13 bases between. DNA for the CDR3: TGTGCCAGCAGTGGTCACAGGGCAAACACAGATACGCAGTATTTT. Amino acids: CASSGHRANTDTQYF.

The V gene is TRBV11-3, the J gene TRBJ2-2; the D gene is possibly TRBD2 (6 bases). Germline CDR1 is SGHNT and CDR2 is YENEEA. Trimming pared 5 bases from V and 7 bases from J, leaving 20 bases between. This CDR3 contains 16 residues. CDR3 sequence (DNA): TGTGCCAGCAGCCCGGGCGGGGCGATCCGGTACGGGGAGCTGTTTTTT. Its protein is CASSPGGAIRYGELFF.

The rearrangement uses TRBV6-1 and TRBJ2-6; 12 bases are a match to TRBD1. V trimming: 6 bases; J trimming: 3 bases; junction bases outside the gene matches: 9. The CDR3 has 18 amino acids. The germline CDR1 and CDR2 sequences are MNHNS and SASEGT. Here the CDR3 reads CASRELGTGGGGANVLTF. CDR3 DNA: TGTGCCAGCAGGGAACTAGGGACAGGGGGCGGTGGGGCCAACGTCCTGACTTTC.

V gene TRBV5-4 combines with J gene TRBJ2-3; D might be TRBD1 (8 bases). The V and J ends lost 0 bases and 5 bases respectively, with 16 bases between them. Germline V gene lookup returns CDR1 SGHNT and CDR2 YYREEE (reference sequence). CDR3 size: 16 residues. CDR3 in amino acids: CASSLGTGTGGDTQYF. Here the CDR3 DNA reads TGTGCCAGCAGCTTGGGGACAGGGACGGGAGGAGATACGCAGTATTTT.

The rearrangement joins TRBV14 to TRBJ2-1; 10 nucleotides align to TRBD2. Germline CDR1 and CDR2: SGHDN and FVKESK. The junction had 6 bases not matched to a gene; V was cut back by 2 bases and J by 8 bases. The CDR3 has 15 amino acids. CDR3 residues: CASSQRSGRADEQFF. In nucleotides, the CDR3 is TGTGCCAGCAGCCAACGGAGCGGGAGGGCCGATGAGCAGTTCTTC. Variable domain in full (rest from reference TRBV14 and TRBJ2-1): EAGVTQFPSHSVIEKGQTVTLRCDPISGHDNLYWYRRVMGKEIKFLLHFVKESKQDESGMPNNRFLAERTGGTYSTLKVQPAELEDSGVYFCASSQRSGRADEQFFGPGTRLTVL.

The chain is built from TRBV7-9 and TRBJ1-1, with TRBD1 matching over 8 bases. The CDR3 has 15 residues. The V gene's germline CDR1 is SEHNR and CDR2 FQNEAQ (reference sequence). Trimming took 4 bases from V and 1 from J; bases not matched to a gene: 5. For the CDR3, the DNA is TGTGCCAGCAGCTCCGGGACAGGAGAGAACACTGAAGCTTTCTTT. Amino acid sequence: CASSSGTGENTEAFF.

The chain joins TRBV10-1 to TRBJ1-1; 9 bases are shared with TRBD1. This CDR3 comprises 15 residues. Unmatched junction bases numbered 3, after V lost 0 bases and J lost 4 bases. Germline V gene lookup returns CDR1 WNHNN and CDR2 SYGVQD (reference sequence). The CDR3 reads CASSESRTGVTEAFF. In DNA form, the CDR3 reads TGCGCCAGCAGTGAGTCTCGGACAGGGGTCACTGAAGCTTTCTTT.